The entry below gives a single T cell receptor (beta chain) sequence along with its context. This sample is drawn from a study of blood T cell repertoires in COVID-19. Overall study context: The samples span acute and convalescent COVID-19 from the United States, Italy and Spain. T cells, B-cell-depleted T cells, or PBMCs supplied cDNA or gDNA.

Produced via immunoSEQ multiplex PCR; TCRdb's table is partial and in-frame only. The table includes a few hundred thousand clones, approximately 87% detected once. Living in 24 US areas, the participants were between roughly 18 and 89 years of age. Participants were placed into cohorts based on the clinical history they reported. The TCR originated in a woman between 50 and 59 years old who had recovered from COVID-19. Sequencing was carried out using PBMCs or T cells enriched from blood (not recorded which).

Here the CDR3 DNA reads TGTGCCAGCAGCCCAGGAGGGTTTAGTACAGATACGCAGTATTTT. This sequence encodes CASSPGGFSTDTQYF. J is TRBJ2-3 and V is TRBV7-3; TRBD2 might be the D (6 bases). The germline gives CDR1 SGHTA, CDR2 FQGTGA. There are 15 residues in the CDR3. V lost 5 bases, J lost 3 bases, and 15 bases lay in between.